This T cell receptor beta chain was profiled in a study of shared clonotypes between healthy human individuals. The study's findings and limits: An expected dependence of interdonor clonotype sharing on sequencing depth was noted. Generation probability values for non-shared clonotypes were lower than those for clonotypes shared by all four donors.

The donor population consisted of healthy HIV-negative adults with no recent acute infections or vaccinations. Trimming removed 3 bases from V and 3 bases from J; junction bases left unmatched: 11. Germline V gene lookup returns CDR1 KGHSH and CDR2 LQKENI. The CDR3 is made up of 16 amino acids. Replicate PCRs from sorted subsets contained roughly 200 ng DNA, which is around 30,000 T cell genomes. Assay used: immunoSEQ multiplex PCR; TCRdb lists only in-frame clones, some missing. The profile shows more than 2 million clones, nearly 97% of them singletons. On this clone: The target antigen is unknown.

This receptor was taken from a young man in good health. The sequencing input was naive CD4+ T cells sorted from blood. Subset denoted: CD45RA+ positively selected. This rearrangement joins TRBV18 to TRBJ2-7, with 7 bases fitting TRBD1. The CDR3 protein is CASSPGQEASRYEQYF. DNA for the CDR3: TGTGCCAGCTCACCCGGACAGGAGGCCTCCCGCTACGAGCAGTACTTC.